These 9 T cell receptor beta chains share one sample of origin, sequenced in a study of cytomegalovirus exposure and HLA in healthy donors. With 60 Vbeta and 13 Jbeta primers, the PCR was carried out. The data were produced by immunoSEQ multiplex PCR, yet TCRdb's version contains in-frame clones alone and is incomplete. The sample holds around 140,000 clones, around 65% seen once. The specimen sequenced was PBMCs. These receptors originate from a male donor in good health and CMV-seronegative.

J is TRBJ2-5 and V is TRBV6-1; D is perhaps TRBD2 (5 bases). CDR1 MNHNS and CDR2 SASEGT come from the germline V gene. The germline V and J ends were trimmed by 3 bases and 3 bases, with 17 bases remaining between them. The CDR3 length is 16 residues. The CDR3, as DNA: TGTGCCAGCAGTGACCCCCTTGTGCTAGCCAAAGAGACCCAGTACTTC. It translates to CASSDPLVLAKETQYF.

This sequence joins TRBV9 and TRBJ1-6, with a tentative D call TRBD1 (5 bases). The CDR3 loop spans 16 amino acids. V gave up 1 base and J gave up 6 bases, with 14 bases separating them. The V gene's germline CDR1 is SGDLS and CDR2 YYNGEE. In DNA form, the CDR3 reads TGTGCCAGCAGCGTACATGGTGCAGGGCTTAATTCACCCCTCCACTTT. Residues: CASSVHGAGLNSPLHF.

This clone was recorded a few times. This chain connects TRBV6-6 to TRBJ2-3; 9 bases map to TRBD1. The junction had 0 bases not matched to a gene; V was cut back by 2 bases and J by 0 bases. CDR3 length equals 15 residues. Germline CDR1 is MNHNY and CDR2 is SVGAGI (reference sequence). The CDR3: CASSYTGGSTDTQYF. CDR3 nucleotide sequence: TGTGCCAGCAGTTACACAGGGGGCAGCACAGATACGCAGTATTTT.

V gene TRBV2 combines with J gene TRBJ2-3, with 11 bases identical to TRBD2. V shed 4 bases and J 2 bases; nucleotides not matched to a gene: 14. Germline V lookup: CDR1 SNHLY, CDR2 FYNNEI. The CDR3 is made up of 19 amino acids. CDR3 bases: TGTGCCAGCAGTGCCAGGATTAGCGGGGGGGCTTTGGCCACAGATACGCAGTATTTT. It specifies CASSARISGGALATDTQYF.

The chain has TRBV25-1 and TRBJ1-2; TRBD1 might be the D (6 bases). Trimming pared 2 bases from V and 4 bases from J, leaving 14 bases between. The CDR3 contains 15 residues. Germline V CDR1 and CDR2: MGHDK, SYGVNS. The CDR3 coding sequence is TGTGCCAGCAGTGAACAGGGGATTGGGAGCTATGGCTACACCTTC. It encodes CASSEQGIGSYGYTF.

This clone turned up a few times. In DNA, the CDR3 is TGTGCCAGCAGCTTACAATGGGACAGTACTAATTCACCCCTCCACTTT. Its protein product is CASSLQWDSTNSPLHF. The V gene is TRBV7-2, the J gene TRBJ1-6; 7 nucleotides agree with TRBD1. Germline V gives CDR1 SGHTA, CDR2 FQGNSA. The CDR3 contains 16 residues. V dropped 2 bases and J dropped 6; count of bases not matched to a gene: 7.

This clone was counted only a few times. This chain uses TRBV2 with TRBJ2-7; possibly TRBD1 for D (6 bases). The CDR3 runs 11 residues. With 11 bases removed from V and 3 bases from J, the gap between germline ends came to 11 bases. Germline assignment: CDR1 SNHLY and CDR2 FYNNEI. CDR3 sequence (DNA): TGTGCCGTCAACAGGGACTACGAGCAGTACTTC. The encoded protein is CAVNRDYEQYF. The full variable domain, completed using reference TRBV2 and TRBJ2-7, is EPEVTQTPSHQVTQMGQEVILRCVPISNHLYFYWYRQILGQKVEFLVSFYNNEISEKSEIFDDQFSVERPDGSNFTLKIRSTKLEDSAMYFCAVNRDYEQYFGPGTRLTVT.

As to this clone: A junction end diverges from the germline sequence, so it may reflect a read error. V gene TRBV7-9 combines with J gene TRBJ1-6, with D perhaps TRBD1 (5 bases). There are 12 residues in the CDR3. The germline gives CDR1 SEHNR, CDR2 FQNEAQ (reference sequence). The CDR3 protein is CSSSDSWGTLHF. CDR3 nucleotides: TGTTCCAGCAGCGATTCGTGGGGCACCCTCCACTTT. The variable domain in full, completed from reference TRBV7-9 and TRBJ1-6, reads DTGVSQNPRHKITKRGQNVTFRCDPISEHNRLYWYRQTLGQGPEFLTYFQNEAQLEKSRLLSDRFSAERPKGSFSTLEIQRTEQGDSAMYLCSSSDSWGTLHFGNGTRLTVT.

The genes are TRBV21-1 and TRBJ1-4; the table's D call, TRBD1, was not checked against the DNA. TRBV21-1 is a documented pseudogene. This CDR3 contains 13 residues. CDR3: CASSKAQGQKLFF. DNA for the CDR3: TGTGCCAGCAGCAAAGCGCAGGGCCAAAAACTGTTTTTT.